Each of the 2 T cell receptor beta chains below was sequenced from the same sample in a study of blood T cells in healthy people across ages. Sample-barcoded 5' priming and a J-beta primer mix drove a second PCR of roughly 7 to 11 cycles. TCRdb analysed the 5' RACE reads with MiXCR anew, one entry per CDR3 protein. The repertoire holds fewer than 950,000 distinct CDR3 sequences, with roughly 53% as singletons. The sequencing input was blood. The receptor set was obtained from a man aged 80 or over in good health.

The chain couples TRBV28 to TRBJ2-3; 13 bases align to TRBD2. Trimming removed 3 bases from V and 14 bases from J; junction bases left unmatched: 11. The CDR3 sequence is 15 residues long. Germline V gene data show CDR1 as MDHEN and CDR2 as SYDVKM. The CDR3 loop reads CASSFQLAGGRYAYF. The CDR3 nucleotides are TGTGCCAGCAGTTTCCAACTAGCGGGAGGGAGATACGCGTATTTT.

V is TRBV9 and J is TRBJ2-3; TRBD1 or TRBD2 may be the D gene (5 bases each). The length of the CDR3 is 15 residues. Trimming stripped 4 bases from V and 4 bases from J, with 16 bases between. Germline loops: CDR1 SGDLS, CDR2 YYNGEE. This CDR3 reads CASSTQLGVADTQYF. CDR3 in DNA: TGTGCCAGCAGCACCCAGTTGGGGGTGGCAGATACGCAGTATTTT.